Following are 18 T cell receptor beta chains from one sample sequenced in a study of T cells in Graves' hyperthyroidism and ophthalmopathy. Amplification targeted TCR beta CDR3 regions from RNA transcripts. Primed by the HTBI set, a first-round RT-PCR was run on the TCR CDR3. TCRdb recomputed calls from the multiplex PCR reads with MiXCR, one row per CDR3 protein. The sample contains about 700,000 distinct CDR3 sequences, approximately 14% of which appear only once. The sample comprised blood. The receptors shown here come from a woman younger than 35 with Graves' hyperthyroidism.

This clonotype was recorded at least ten times. The CDR3 DNA follows: TGCAGTGCTAGAGATCTAAGTACTAGGAGAGGGTACAATGAGCAGTTCTTC. It specifies CSARDLSTRRGYNEQFF. The V and J genes are TRBV20-1 and TRBJ2-1; tentatively, D is TRBD2 (5 bases). Germline-derived CDR1 and CDR2 are DFQATT and SNEGSKA (reference sequence). V lost 0 bases, J lost 4 bases, and 19 bases lay in between. This CDR3 region has 17 residues.

This clonotype was recorded once. The genes are TRBV6-1 and TRBJ2-1; 7 nucleotides agree with TRBD1. The CDR3 is 15 amino acids. J gave up 5 bases and V 3 bases, and 7 bases lay outside the gene matches. CDR1 MNHNS and CDR2 SASEGT come from the germline V gene. DNA for the CDR3: TGTGCCAGCAGTGAGGGGACAGCCATCGACAATGAGCAGTTCTTC. It yields the protein CASSEGTAIDNEQFF.

This clonotype was counted many times. DNA of the CDR3: TGTGCCAGCAGCCAAGAGGGCAGGGCGACAGAGACCCAGTACTTC. Its protein product is CASSQEGRATETQYF. The V gene is TRBV3-1, the J gene TRBJ2-5, with D possibly being TRBD1 (5 bases). V shed 0 bases and J shed 4 bases, with 12 bases lying between them. Germline V CDR1 and CDR2: LGHDT, YNNKEL (reference sequence). This CDR3 region has 15 residues.

The chain combines TRBV6-2 or TRBV6-3 with TRBJ1-5; D is possibly TRBD1 (5 bases). V lost 4 bases and J lost 1, with 8 bases in between. CDR3 size: 14 residues. Germline V CDR1 and CDR2: MNHEY, SVGEGT. The CDR3 DNA is TGTGCCAGCAGTTGGTGGGGGAGCAATCAGCCCCAGCATTTT. This sequence encodes CASSWWGSNQPQHF.

This clonotype appeared many times. The chain couples TRBV2 to TRBJ2-7, with D perhaps matching TRBD1 (5 bases). This CDR3 is built from 13 residues. From germline, CDR1 is SNHLY and CDR2 FYNNEI. The V end was cut by 4 bases, the J end by 3 bases, with 10 bases between. The DNA of the CDR3 is TGTGCCAGCAGTGGTGGACAAAGCTACGAGCAGTACTTC. It yields the protein CASSGGQSYEQYF.

This chain joins TRBV29-1 and TRBJ2-1; 11 nucleotides line up with TRBD2. The trim removed 5 bases at V and 8 bases at J, leaving 5 bases unmatched. The CDR3 runs 13 residues. In germline, CDR1 is SQVTM, CDR2 ANQGSEA. The DNA of the CDR3 is TGCAGCGTTCGGGCTAGCGGGAGGCATGAGCAGTTCTTC. This gives the protein CSVRASGRHEQFF.

This clonotype was counted only a few times. The CDR3 DNA reads TGTGCCAGCAGAGTAGGGTATTACGGCTACACCTTC. It translates to CASRVGYYGYTF. The chain uses TRBV7-9 and TRBJ1-2; D is undetermined. Germline CDR1 is SEHNR and CDR2 is FQNEAQ (reference sequence). Deletions cut 6 bases from V and 8 bases from J, with 13 bases between. The CDR3 has 12 residues.

As for this clonotype: Being one base from a much bigger clone, this may be a read error. This CDR3 fails to terminate in the conserved phenylalanine or tryptophan, so it likely reflects a read error. V usage is TRBV18 and J usage is TRBJ2-7; D is unresolved. V was cut by 3 bases and J by 2 bases, with 14 bases left in between. This CDR3 comprises 15 residues. CDR1 is KGHSH, CDR2 LQKENI, per germline. The CDR3 DNA sequence: TGTGCCAGCTCACCTCTCGACCTGTCAACCTACGAGCAGTACTAC. Amino acid sequence: CASSPLDLSTYEQYY.

This rearrangement joins TRBV6-1 to TRBJ1-2; 7 positions match TRBD1. Germline V CDR1 and CDR2: MNHNS, SASEGT. This CDR3 region has 14 residues. Unmatched junction bases numbered 8, after V lost 8 bases and J lost 2 bases. The CDR3 is CASCLPTGNYGYTF. In nucleotides, the CDR3 is TGTGCCAGCTGTCTTCCGACAGGGAACTATGGCTACACCTTC.

The table lists this clonotype with many counts. Here the CDR3 DNA reads TGTGCCAGCAACCGGGACAGCGCCCTAAACACCGGGGAGCTGTTTTTT. It yields the protein CASNRDSALNTGELFF. The chain is built from TRBV2 and TRBJ2-2, with 7 bases aligning to TRBD1. The length of the CDR3 is 16 residues. Germline V CDR1 and CDR2: SNHLY, FYNNEI. V was pared by 7 bases and J by 2 bases, with 10 bases of the junction left unmatched.

The sample holds a few counts of this clonotype. The gene calls are TRBV12-5 and TRBJ2-1, with 8 bases lining up with TRBD1. V shed 6 bases, J shed 5 bases, and the junction held 6 bases outside the gene matches. The CDR3 is 14 residues long. Germline-derived CDR1 and CDR2 are LGHNT and FRNRAP. As DNA, the CDR3 is TGTGCTAGTGGCCCTGGACAGGGTGACAATGAGCAGTTCTTC. It encodes CASGPGQGDNEQFF.

V is TRBV20-1 and J is TRBJ1-1, with 8 positions matching TRBD1. Germline trimming cut 3 bases from V and 11 bases from J; bases unmatched to any gene: 5. Germline V lookup: CDR1 DFQATT, CDR2 SNEGSKA (reference sequence). CDR3 length: 11 amino acids. CDR3 sequence reads: CSAREQGVAFF. The CDR3 DNA follows: TGCAGTGCTAGGGAACAGGGGGTGGCTTTCTTT.

Of note for this clonotype: Being one base from a much bigger clone, this may be a read error. V usage is TRBV20-1 and J usage is TRBJ2-1; no clear D gene. The V gene lost 0 bases and the J gene lost 5 bases, with 17 bases spanning the gap. CDR1 is DFQATT, CDR2 SNEGSKA, per germline (reference sequence). The CDR3 consists of 16 residues. CDR3 coding DNA: TGCAGTGCTAGAGATCGAGAGCACGGCCCCGACAATGAGCAGTTCTTC. It yields the protein CSARDREHGPDNEQFF.

The sample holds a few counts of this clonotype. This chain connects TRBV20-1 to TRBJ2-7; TRBD1 matches at 9 bases. V gave up 6 bases and J gave up 1 base; unmatched junction bases: 10. Germline V CDR1 and CDR2: DFQATT, SNEGSKA (reference sequence). This CDR3 has 15 residues. The DNA of the CDR3 is TGCAGTGCGACAGACCAAGGACAGGGGTCCTACGAGCAGTACTTC. This sequence encodes CSATDQGQGSYEQYF.

The CDR3 DNA follows: TGTGCCAGCAGCTTAGGGGCTCCTATAAGCAATCAGCCCCAGCATTTT. It is translated as CASSLGAPISNQPQHF. The V and J genes are TRBV13 and TRBJ1-5, with D unresolved. Germline-derived CDR1 and CDR2 are PRHDT and FYEKMQ (reference sequence). V was clipped by 0 bases and J by 1 base, with 10 bases between them. This CDR3 has 16 residues.

The chain joins TRBV20-1 to TRBJ2-2; unclear D gene. V dropped 6 bases and J dropped 1 base, with 9 bases sitting between them. This CDR3 is built from 13 residues. Germline V gene sequence: CDR1 DFQATT, CDR2 SNEGSKA (reference sequence). The CDR3 protein is CSATDGNTGELFF. The CDR3 nucleotides are TGCAGTGCCACGGACGGGAACACCGGGGAGCTGTTTTTT.

A few counts support this clonotype. CDR3 sequence: CASSVGGSHSNQPQHF. The CDR3 nucleotides are TGTGCCAGCAGTGTAGGGGGCAGCCATAGCAATCAGCCCCAGCATTTT. V and J are TRBV27 and TRBJ1-5; 7 nucleotides match TRBD1. CDR3 length: 16 amino acids. V shed 5 bases, J shed 0 bases, and the junction held 7 bases outside the gene matches. Germline CDR1 is MNHEY and CDR2 is SMNVEV (reference sequence).

This clonotype showed up many times. J is TRBJ2-7 and V is TRBV6-2 or TRBV6-3; TRBD1 is a possible D gene (6 bases). CDR1 MNHEY and CDR2 SVGEGT come from the germline V gene. The CDR3 contains 13 residues. V gave up 4 bases and J gave up 2 bases, with 9 bases separating them. CDR3 sequence (DNA): TGTGCCAGCAGTTTAAACAGGGCCTACGAGCAGTACTTC. Protein product: CASSLNRAYEQYF.